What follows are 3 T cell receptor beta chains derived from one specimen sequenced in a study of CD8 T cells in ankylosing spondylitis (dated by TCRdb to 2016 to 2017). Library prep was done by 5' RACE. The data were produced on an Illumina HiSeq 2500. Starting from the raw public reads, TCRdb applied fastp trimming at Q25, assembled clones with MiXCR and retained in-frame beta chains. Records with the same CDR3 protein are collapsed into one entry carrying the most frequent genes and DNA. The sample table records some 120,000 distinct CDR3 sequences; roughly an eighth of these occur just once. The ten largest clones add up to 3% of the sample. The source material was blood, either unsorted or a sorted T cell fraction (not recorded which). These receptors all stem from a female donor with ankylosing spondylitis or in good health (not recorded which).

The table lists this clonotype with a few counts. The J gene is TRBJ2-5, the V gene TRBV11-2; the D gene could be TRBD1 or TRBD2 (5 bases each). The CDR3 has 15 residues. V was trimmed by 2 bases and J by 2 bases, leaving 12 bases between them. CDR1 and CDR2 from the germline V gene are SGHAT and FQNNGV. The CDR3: CASSLTVWGQETQYF. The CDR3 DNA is TGTGCCAGCAGCTTAACAGTTTGGGGGCAAGAGACCCAGTACTTC.

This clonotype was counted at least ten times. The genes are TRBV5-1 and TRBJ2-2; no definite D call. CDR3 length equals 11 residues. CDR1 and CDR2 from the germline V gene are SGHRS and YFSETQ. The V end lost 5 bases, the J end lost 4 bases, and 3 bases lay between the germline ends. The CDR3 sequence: CASRGTGELFF. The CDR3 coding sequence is TGCGCCAGCAGGGGCACCGGGGAGCTGTTTTTT.

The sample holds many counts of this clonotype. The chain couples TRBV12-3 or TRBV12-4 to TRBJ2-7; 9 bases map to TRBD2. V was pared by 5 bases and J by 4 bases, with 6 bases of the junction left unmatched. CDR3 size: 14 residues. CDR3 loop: CASSNSGSGYEQYF. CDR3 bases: TGTGCCAGCAGTAATAGCGGGAGTGGGTACGAGCAGTACTTC.